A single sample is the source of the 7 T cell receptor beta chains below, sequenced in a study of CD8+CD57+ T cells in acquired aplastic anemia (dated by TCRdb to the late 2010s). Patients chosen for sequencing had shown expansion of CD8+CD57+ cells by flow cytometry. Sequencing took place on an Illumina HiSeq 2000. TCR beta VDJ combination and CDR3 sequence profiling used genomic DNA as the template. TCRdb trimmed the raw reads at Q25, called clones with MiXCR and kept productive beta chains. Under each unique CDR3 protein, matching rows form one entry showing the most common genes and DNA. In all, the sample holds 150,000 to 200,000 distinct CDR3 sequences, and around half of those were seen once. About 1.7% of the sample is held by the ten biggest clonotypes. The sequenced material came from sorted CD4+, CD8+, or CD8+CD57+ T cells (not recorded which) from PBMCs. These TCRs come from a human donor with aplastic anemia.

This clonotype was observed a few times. CDR3 bases: TGTGCCAGCACCCGGGAACCCCGACTAGCCGAAGAGACCCAGTACTTC. Residues: CASTREPRLAEETQYF. This chain joins TRBV10-3 and TRBJ2-5, with 7 bases matching TRBD2. Germline lookup yields CDR1 ENHRY and CDR2 SYGVKD. V dropped 10 bases and J dropped 3; count of bases not matched to a gene: 17. This CDR3 is built from 16 residues.

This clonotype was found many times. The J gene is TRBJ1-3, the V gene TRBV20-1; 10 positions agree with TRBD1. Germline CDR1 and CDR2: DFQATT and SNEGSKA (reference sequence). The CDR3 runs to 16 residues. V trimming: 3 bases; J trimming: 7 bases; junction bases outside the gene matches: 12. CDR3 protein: CSASGQGVVGRNTIYF. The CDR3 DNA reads TGCAGTGCTAGCGGACAGGGGGTAGTAGGGCGGAACACCATATATTTT.

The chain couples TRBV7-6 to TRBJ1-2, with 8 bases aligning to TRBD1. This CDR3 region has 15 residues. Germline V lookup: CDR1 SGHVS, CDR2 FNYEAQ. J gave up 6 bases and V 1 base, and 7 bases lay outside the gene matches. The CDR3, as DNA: TGTGCCAGCAGCTTAGGACAGGGGAGATTGGATGGCTACACCTTC. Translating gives CASSLGQGRLDGYTF.

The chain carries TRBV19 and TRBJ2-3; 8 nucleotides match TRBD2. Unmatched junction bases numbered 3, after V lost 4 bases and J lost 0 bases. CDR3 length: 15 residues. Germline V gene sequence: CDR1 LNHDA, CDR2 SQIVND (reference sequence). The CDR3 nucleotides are TGTGCCAGTAGTAGTAGCGGGGTGAGCACAGATACGCAGTATTTT. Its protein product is CASSSSGVSTDTQYF.

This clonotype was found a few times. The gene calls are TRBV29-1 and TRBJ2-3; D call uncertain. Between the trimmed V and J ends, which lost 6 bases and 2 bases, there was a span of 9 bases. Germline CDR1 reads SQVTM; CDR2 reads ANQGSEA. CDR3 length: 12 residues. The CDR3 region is CSVRIITDTQYF. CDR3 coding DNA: TGCAGCGTGAGGATTATCACAGATACGCAGTATTTT.

CDR3 DNA sequence: TGTGCCAGCAGTTTCTTCGGGGAGCTGTTTTTT. This gives the protein CASSFFGELFF. The gene calls are TRBV12-3 or TRBV12-4 and TRBJ2-2; D uncertain. The CDR3 has 11 residues. The V end was cut by 3 bases, the J end by 7 bases, with 3 bases between.

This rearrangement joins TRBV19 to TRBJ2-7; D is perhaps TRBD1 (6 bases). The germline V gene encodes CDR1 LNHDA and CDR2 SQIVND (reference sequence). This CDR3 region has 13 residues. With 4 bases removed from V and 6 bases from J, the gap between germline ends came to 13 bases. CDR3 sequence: CASSSPQGREQYF. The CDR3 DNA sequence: TGTGCCAGTAGTAGCCCACAGGGTCGCGAGCAGTACTTC.